A single count supports the clone carrying this T cell receptor beta chain. Its target is not known. The PCR contained 60 Vbeta and 13 Jbeta primers. Method: immunoSEQ multiplex PCR; TCRdb's copy keeps in-frame clones and lacks some. The sample records 150,000 or so clones, more than 65% being singletons. Germline CDR1 reads SGDLS; CDR2 reads YYNGEE. The CDR3 sequence is 15 residues long. The ends lost 4 bases at V and 10 bases at J; junction bases unmatched: 8. The sample originates from a study of cytomegalovirus exposure and HLA in healthy donors. Study-wide points: Earlier analysis looked at TCR beta V segments, and most were productive about 90% or about 30% of the time. A missense DCLRE1C variant was associated with V- and J-gene trimming of TCR beta chains in a later analysis, and an independent cohort replicated the association.

V is TRBV9 and J is TRBJ2-1; TRBD2 matches 13 bases. Sequenced sample: PBMCs. This clonotype was sampled from a man younger than 35 in good health and CMV-seropositive. The CDR3 reads CASSPPGLAGREQFF. DNA for the CDR3: TGTGCCAGCAGCCCCCCGGGACTAGCGGGGCGCGAGCAGTTCTTC.